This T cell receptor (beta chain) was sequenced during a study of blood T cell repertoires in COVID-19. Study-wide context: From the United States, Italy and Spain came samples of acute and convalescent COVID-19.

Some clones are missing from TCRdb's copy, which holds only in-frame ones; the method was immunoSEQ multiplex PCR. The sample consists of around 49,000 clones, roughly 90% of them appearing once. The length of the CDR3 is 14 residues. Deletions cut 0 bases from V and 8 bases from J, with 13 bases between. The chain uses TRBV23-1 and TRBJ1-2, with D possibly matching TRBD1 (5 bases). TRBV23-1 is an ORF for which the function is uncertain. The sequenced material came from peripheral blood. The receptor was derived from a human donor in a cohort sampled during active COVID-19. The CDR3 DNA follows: TGCGCCAGCAGTCAATCGACAGAGGTTGAGGGCTACACCTTC. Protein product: CASSQSTEVEGYTF.